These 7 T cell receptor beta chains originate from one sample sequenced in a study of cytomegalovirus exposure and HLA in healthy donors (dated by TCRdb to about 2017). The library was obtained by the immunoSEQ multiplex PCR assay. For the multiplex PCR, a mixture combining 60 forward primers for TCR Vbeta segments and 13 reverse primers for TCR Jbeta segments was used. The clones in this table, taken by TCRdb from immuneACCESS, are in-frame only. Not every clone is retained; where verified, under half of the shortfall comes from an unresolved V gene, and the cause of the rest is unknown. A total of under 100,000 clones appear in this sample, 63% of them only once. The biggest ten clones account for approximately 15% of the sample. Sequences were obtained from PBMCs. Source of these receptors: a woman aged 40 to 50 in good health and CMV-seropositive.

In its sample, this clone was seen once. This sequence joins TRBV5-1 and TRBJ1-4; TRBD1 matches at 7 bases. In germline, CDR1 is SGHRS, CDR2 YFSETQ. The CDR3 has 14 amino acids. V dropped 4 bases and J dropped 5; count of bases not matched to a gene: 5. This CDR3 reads CASSPTGSNEKLFF. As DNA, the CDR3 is TGCGCCAGCAGCCCGACAGGGAGCAATGAAAAACTGTTTTTT.

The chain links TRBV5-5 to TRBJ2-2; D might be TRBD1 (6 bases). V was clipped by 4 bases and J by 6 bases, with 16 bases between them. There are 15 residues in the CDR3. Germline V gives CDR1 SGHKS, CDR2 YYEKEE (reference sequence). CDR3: CASSLQGRVAGELFF. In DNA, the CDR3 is TGTGCCAGCAGCCTACAGGGAAGGGTAGCCGGGGAGCTGTTTTTT.

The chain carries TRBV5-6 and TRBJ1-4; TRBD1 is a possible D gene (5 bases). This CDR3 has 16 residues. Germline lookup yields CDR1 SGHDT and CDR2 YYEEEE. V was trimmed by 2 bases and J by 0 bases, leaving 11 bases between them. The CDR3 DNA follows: TGTGCCAGCAGCTTTTTCTCGGGGGCAACTAATGAAAAACTGTTTTTT. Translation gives CASSFFSGATNEKLFF. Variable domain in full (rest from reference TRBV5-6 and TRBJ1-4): DAGVTQSPTHLIKTRGQQVTLRCSPKSGHDTVSWYQQALGQGPQFIFQYYEEEERQRGNFPDRFSGHQFPNYSSELNVNALLLGDSALYLCASSFFSGATNEKLFFGSGTQLSVL.

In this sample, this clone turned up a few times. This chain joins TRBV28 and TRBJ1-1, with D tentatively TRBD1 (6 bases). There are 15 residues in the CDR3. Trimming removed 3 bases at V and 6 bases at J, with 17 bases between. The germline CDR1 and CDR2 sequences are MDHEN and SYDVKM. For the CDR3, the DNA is TGTGCCAGCAGTTTTTCCAGGGGTGGGCTCCCTGAAGCTTTCTTT. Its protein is CASSFSRGGLPEAFF. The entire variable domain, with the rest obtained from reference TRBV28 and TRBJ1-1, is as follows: DVKVTQSSRYLVKRTGEKVFLECVQDMDHENMFWYRQDPGLGLRLIYFSYDVKMKEKGDIPEGYSVSREKKERFSLILESASTNQTSMYLCASSFSRGGLPEAFFGQGTRLTVV.

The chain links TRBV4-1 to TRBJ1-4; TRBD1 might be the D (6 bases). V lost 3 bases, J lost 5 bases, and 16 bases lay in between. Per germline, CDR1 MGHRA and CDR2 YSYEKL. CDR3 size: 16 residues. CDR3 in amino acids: CASSQGRQAKNEKLFF. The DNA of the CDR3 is TGCGCCAGCAGCCAGGGTCGACAGGCCAAAAATGAAAAACTGTTTTTT.

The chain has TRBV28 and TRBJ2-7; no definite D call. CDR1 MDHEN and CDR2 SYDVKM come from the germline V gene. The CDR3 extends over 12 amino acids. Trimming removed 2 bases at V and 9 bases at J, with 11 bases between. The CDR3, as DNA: TGTGCCAGCAGTTTAGCGGCCCGACGGCAGTACTTC. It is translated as CASSLAARRQYF.

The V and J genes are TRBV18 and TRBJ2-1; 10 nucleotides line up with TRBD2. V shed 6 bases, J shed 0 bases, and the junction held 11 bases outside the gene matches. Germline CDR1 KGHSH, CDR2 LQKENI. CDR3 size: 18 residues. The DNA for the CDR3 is TGTGCCAGCTCCCTCAGGACTAGCGGCTTGAGCTCCTACAATGAGCAGTTCTTC. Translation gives CASSLRTSGLSSYNEQFF.